This T cell receptor beta chain was found in a study of blood T cell repertoires in COVID-19. Background on the study: Sites across the United States, Italy and Spain contributed samples from acute and convalescent COVID-19. PBMCs, B-cell-depleted T cells, or T cells were the source of the cDNA or gDNA that made up the material.

The authors' processing: The authors estimated nucleated cell counts from reference gene primer amplification. TCRdb's copy holds only in-frame clones and misses some; the assay was immunoSEQ multiplex PCR. The DNA gave D and trimming, while V, J and clone size come from that table. The sample has about 150,000 clones; over 65% are singletons. Adults between about 18 and 95 years of age took part from under 25 US areas. After removal of 1 base from V and 8 bases from J, the junction contained 6 bases not matched to a gene. Germline CDR1 SGHVS, CDR2 FNYEAQ. The CDR3 spans 16 residues. The sequenced sample was PBMCs or T cells enriched from blood (not recorded which). The receptor comes from a woman aged 50 to 65 who had recovered from COVID-19. J is TRBJ1-6 and V is TRBV7-6; TRBD1 matches 9 bases. In DNA form, the CDR3 reads TGTGCCAGCAGCTTAGGGGGAGGGACAGGGCATTCACCCCTCCACTTT. It codes for CASSLGGGTGHSPLHF. The whole variable domain, filled in from reference TRBV7-6 and TRBJ1-6, reads GAGVSQSPRYKVTKRGQDVALRCDPISGHVSLYWYRQALGQGPEFLTYFNYEAQQDKSGLPNDRFSAERPEGSISTLTIQRTEQRDSAMYRCASSLGGGTGHSPLHFGNGTRLTVT.